The 5 T cell receptor beta chains below come from one sample, sequenced in a study of vaccination and CD4 T cells after COVID-19. Antigens of these TCRs are unknown. The time point was: late sampling 161 to 241 days after vaccination in a few convalescent patients. The treatment was: approximately 9-day PBMC culture with coronavirus spike peptide pools or control peptides (ViraFEST assay). Cultured CD4+ T cell DNA was sequenced using the Oncomine TCR Beta short-read assay. In TCRdb, the PCR reads were re-called with MiXCR into one record per CDR3 protein. The data show 15,000 or so distinct CDR3 sequences, roughly half seen once. The specimen comprised CD4+ T cells from blood, cultured in vitro, sampled about 7 months after SARS-CoV-2 vaccination. These receptors all come from a human donor who had recovered from COVID-19.

The chain links TRBV27 to TRBJ1-2; D is unresolved. The ends were cut back, 8 bases at V and 8 bases at J, with 24 bases in the middle. Germline assignment: CDR1 MNHEY and CDR2 SMNVEV (reference sequence). The CDR3 runs 15 residues. CDR3 DNA sequence: TGTGCCAGCGGTGAGATCTCGGGCCTCCCCGTAGGCTACACCTTC. Translation: CASGEISGLPVGYTF.

V gene TRBV20-1 combines with J gene TRBJ1-1; unclear D gene. From germline, CDR1 is DFQATT and CDR2 SNEGSKA (reference sequence). The CDR3 spans 13 residues. Trimming removed 5 bases at V and 3 bases at J, with 13 bases between. The CDR3 loop is CSAGKQEYTEAFF. DNA for the CDR3: TGCAGTGCTGGAAAGCAGGAATACACTGAAGCTTTCTTT.

The J gene is TRBJ2-3, the V gene TRBV15; possible D gene TRBD2, 6 bases. The CDR3 contains 16 residues. Trimming shortened V by 5 bases and J by 0 bases, and 15 bases separated the two germline ends. Per germline, CDR1 LNHNV and CDR2 YYDKDF (reference sequence). In DNA form, the CDR3 reads TGTGCCACCAGCGATGGGCTAGCGAGGAGCACAGATACGCAGTATTTT. This gives the protein CATSDGLARSTDTQYF.

The V and J genes are TRBV20-1 and TRBJ2-5; D not certain. The CDR3 covers 13 residues. V was cut by 0 bases and J by 1 base, with 6 bases left in between. CDR1 and CDR2 (germline): DFQATT, SNEGSKA (reference sequence). The CDR3 nucleotides are TGCAGTGCTAGAGATTACTTCCAAGAGACCCAGTACTTC. Amino acid sequence: CSARDYFQETQYF.

V usage is TRBV4-1 and J usage is TRBJ1-5; possibly TRBD1 for D (6 bases). CDR1 and CDR2 (germline): MGHRA, YSYEKL. Trimming took off 3 bases at V and 3 bases at J, with 12 bases between the two ends. The CDR3 runs to 15 residues. The CDR3 here is CASSQWWDTNQPQHF. For the CDR3, the DNA is TGCGCCAGCAGCCAGTGGTGGGACACCAATCAGCCCCAGCATTTT.